This T cell receptor beta chain is drawn from a study of T cell repertoires in cytomegalovirus infection. Study-wide context: In public TCR beta signatures, there were indications of both CMV infection and matching HLA type. Overall study results and limits: Ex vivo responses were dominated by HLA-C-restricted CMV-specific TCR beta clonotypes. Cumulative frequency (of public TCR beta family members) identified carriers of CMV plus the relevant HLA.

CDR1 and CDR2 from the germline V gene are MNHEY and SMNVEV (reference sequence). Trimming left V 5 bases short and J 6 bases short, with 17 bases between. The CDR3 is 14 residues long. TCRdb processed the reads anew with MiXCR; each CDR3 protein has one entry. The sample yields roughly 78,000 distinct CDR3 sequences, approximately 39% seen once. Details on this clonotype: The antigen is undetermined.

The starting material was CD8+ T cells from cultured PBMCs, obtained from culture after CMV antigen stimulation. V and J are TRBV27 and TRBJ2-7; tentatively, D is TRBD1 (6 bases). This sequence originates from a human donor in good health (CMV status not recorded). Some clones in this sample may be carry-over from other donors' samples. The CDR3 DNA sequence: TGTGCCAGCAGTAGGGCTTCAGGGGTAATCGAGCAGTACTTC. It specifies CASSRASGVIEQYF.